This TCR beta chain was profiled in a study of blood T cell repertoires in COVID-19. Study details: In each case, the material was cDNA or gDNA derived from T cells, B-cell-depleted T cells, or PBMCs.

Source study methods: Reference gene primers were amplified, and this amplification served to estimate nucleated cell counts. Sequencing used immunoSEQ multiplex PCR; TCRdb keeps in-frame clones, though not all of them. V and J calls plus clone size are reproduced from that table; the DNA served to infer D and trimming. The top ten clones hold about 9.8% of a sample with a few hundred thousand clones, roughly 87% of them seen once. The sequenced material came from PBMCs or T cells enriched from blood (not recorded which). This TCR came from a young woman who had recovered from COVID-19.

The CDR3 spells CASSQETGITDTQYF. CDR3 DNA: TGCGCCAGCAGCCAAGAGACCGGGATCACAGATACGCAGTATTTT. The chain combines TRBV4-3 with TRBJ2-3; maybe TRBD2 (5 bases). This CDR3 region has 15 residues. Deletions cut 0 bases from V and 2 bases from J, with 9 bases between. Germline V gene lookup returns CDR1 LGHNA and CDR2 YSLEER.